The 19 T cell receptor beta chains in this list originate from one sample, sequenced in a study of beta chain features in type 1 diabetes. TCRB transcripts that were expressed got sequenced, as all of the isolated RNA had been reverse transcribed. Sequencing used immunoSEQ multiplex PCR; TCRdb keeps in-frame clones, though not all of them. The table lists roughly 400,000 clones, approximately 15% of them singletons, with roughly 0.035% in the top ten. Sequenced: naive CD4+ T cells from blood. These receptor sequences come from a man aged 25-40 years in good health.

The chain carries TRBV9 and TRBJ2-5; D tentatively fits TRBD1 or TRBD2 (5 bases each). With 1 base removed from V and 1 base from J, the gap between germline ends came to 17 bases. There are 17 residues in the CDR3. Germline values: CDR1 SGDLS, CDR2 YYNGEE. CDR3 loop: CASSVSGQGNIQETQYF. Written as DNA, the CDR3 is TGTGCCAGCAGCGTATCGGGGCAGGGTAATATCCAAGAGACCCAGTACTTC.

This clone was picked up a small number of times. This chain connects TRBV11-1 to TRBJ2-2; the D is unclear. The CDR3 is made up of 16 amino acids. Germline V gives CDR1 SGHAT, CDR2 FQDESV (reference sequence). V was pared by 0 bases and J by 4 bases, with 12 bases between. The CDR3 coding sequence is TGTGCCAGCAGCTTAGCCGGGCGCTGGGGCACCGGGGAGCTGTTTTTT. Its protein product is CASSLAGRWGTGELFF.

This clone was detected only a few times. The genes are TRBV7-2 and TRBJ2-1; 8 positions match TRBD1. This CDR3 spans 15 amino acids. J lost 0 bases, V lost 5 bases, and 3 bases had no gene match. Germline V gene sequence: CDR1 SGHTA, CDR2 FQGNSA. Here the CDR3 reads CASSAQGGSYNEQFF. The CDR3 DNA reads as TGTGCCAGCAGCGCACAGGGGGGCTCCTACAATGAGCAGTTCTTC. The entire variable domain, with the rest obtained from reference TRBV7-2 and TRBJ2-1, is as follows: GAGVSQSPSNKVTEKGKDVELRCDPISGHTALYWYRQSLGQGLEFLIYFQGNSAPDKSGLPSDRFSAERTGGSVSTLTIQRTQQEDSAVYLCASSAQGGSYNEQFFGPGTRLTVL.

The V and J genes are TRBV2 and TRBJ2-1, with D perhaps matching TRBD2 (5 bases). Germline assignment: CDR1 SNHLY and CDR2 FYNNEI. V lost 6 bases, J lost 6 bases, and 9 bases lay in between. The CDR3 length is 12 residues. CDR3 nucleotide sequence: TGTGCCAGCAGGAGACTAATCAATGAGCAGTTCTTC. Encoded protein: CASRRLINEQFF. Together with reference TRBV2 and TRBJ2-1, the CDR3 gives the full variable domain: EPEVTQTPSHQVTQMGQEVILRCVPISNHLYFYWYRQILGQKVEFLVSFYNNEISEKSEIFDDQFSVERPDGSNFTLKIRSTKLEDSAMYFCASRRLINEQFFGPGTRLTVL.

A few counts support this clone. The chain employs TRBV7-9 and TRBJ2-1, with 12 bases identical to TRBD2. This CDR3 spans 15 amino acids. With V trimmed by 8 bases and J by 6 bases, 8 bases remained unmatched. Per the germline V gene, CDR1 is SEHNR and CDR2 is FQNEAQ (reference sequence). The CDR3 reads CASYQTSGRINEQFF. CDR3 nucleotide sequence: TGTGCCAGCTACCAGACTAGCGGGAGAATCAATGAGCAGTTCTTC.

This clone was picked up a small number of times. The J gene is TRBJ2-3, the V gene TRBV29-1; a possible D gene is TRBD2 (5 bases). From germline, CDR1 is SQVTM and CDR2 ANQGSEA. The V gene lost 7 bases and the J gene lost 5 bases, with 19 bases spanning the gap. The CDR3 consists of 14 residues. The CDR3 sequence is CSGTRLTRGDTQYF. DNA of the CDR3: TGCAGCGGTACCAGACTCACACGGGGAGATACGCAGTATTTT.

This clone was found once. This chain connects TRBV7-2 to TRBJ2-5; 8 bases match TRBD2. The germline gives CDR1 SGHTA, CDR2 FQGNSA. The CDR3 sequence is 16 residues long. Trimming cost V 6 bases and J 4 bases; bases outside gene matches: 13. In nucleotides, the CDR3 is TGTGCCAGCAGACCTCCGGGACTAGGTTTTCGAGAGACCCAGTACTTC. Its translation is CASRPPGLGFRETQYF.

This clone came up many times. Other DNA sequences of this sample code for an identical CDR3. This chain uses TRBV7-9 with TRBJ2-3, with 8 nucleotides matching TRBD2. This CDR3 contains 14 residues. From germline, CDR1 is SEHNR and CDR2 FQNEAQ (reference sequence). J was trimmed by 0 bases and V by 4 bases; bases with no gene match: 0. The CDR3 protein is CASSSSGSTDTQYF. Here the CDR3 DNA reads TGTGCCAGCAGCTCTAGCGGGAGCACAGATACGCAGTATTTT. The whole variable domain, remainder taken from reference TRBV7-9 and TRBJ2-3, is DTGVSQNPRHKITKRGQNVTFRCDPISEHNRLYWYRQTLGQGPEFLTYFQNEAQLEKSRLLSDRFSAERPKGSFSTLEIQRTEQGDSAMYLCASSSSGSTDTQYFGPGTRLTVL.

The rearrangement links TRBV4-3 to TRBJ2-3, with a possible D match to TRBD1 (6 bases). CDR1 and CDR2 (germline): LGHNA, YSLEER. CDR3 length: 16 amino acids. Trimming pared 1 base from V and 4 bases from J, leaving 15 bases between. The CDR3 is CASSQVGGYKADTQYF. CDR3 bases: TGCGCCAGCAGCCAAGTAGGGGGATATAAGGCAGATACGCAGTATTTT.

CDR3 DNA sequence: TGTGCCACCAGCGGACATGGGGGAGATACGCAGTATTTT. Translated: CATSGHGGDTQYF. The rearrangement joins TRBV15 to TRBJ2-3; D is perhaps TRBD1 or TRBD2 (5 bases each). Germline CDR1 reads LNHNV; CDR2 reads YYDKDF (reference sequence). The ends were cut back, 5 bases at V and 5 bases at J, with 11 bases in the middle. The CDR3 runs to 13 residues.

The chain links TRBV9 to TRBJ1-1; D is unclear. CDR1 is SGDLS and CDR2 is YYNGEE in the germline V gene. CDR3 size: 14 residues. V lost 4 bases to trimming and J lost 1 base, with 11 bases between them. The CDR3 reads CASSLLDANTEAFF. The CDR3 nucleotides read TGTGCCAGCAGCTTATTAGATGCGAACACTGAAGCTTTCTTT.

The V and J genes are TRBV27 and TRBJ1-2, with D unclear. Germline CDR1 and CDR2: MNHEY and SMNVEV (reference sequence). V shed 8 bases and J shed 0 bases, with 16 bases lying between them. The CDR3 covers 15 residues. The CDR3 protein is CASGSRRTANYGYTF. CDR3 bases: TGTGCCAGCGGCTCGAGAAGAACAGCTAACTATGGCTACACCTTC.

The chain recombines TRBV13 with TRBJ1-2, with D tentatively TRBD1 (6 bases). CDR3 length: 13 amino acids. Trimming took 1 base from V and 9 from J, leaving 12 bases between them. Germline CDR1 and CDR2: PRHDT and FYEKMQ (reference sequence). Written as DNA, the CDR3 is TGTGCCAGCAGCTTAGACAGGGCCTACAGCTACACCTTC. Translated: CASSLDRAYSYTF.

This clone was seen a few times. This sample includes further DNA sequences coding for the same CDR3. The rearrangement links TRBV30 to TRBJ2-5; D is uncertain. CDR1 and CDR2 from the germline V gene are GTSNPN and SVGIG (reference sequence). The CDR3 is 11 amino acids. The germline V and J ends were trimmed by 0 bases and 5 bases, with 4 bases remaining between them. The CDR3 DNA reads as TGTGCCTGGAGTGTTAGGGAGACCCAGTACTTC. Its protein product is CAWSVRETQYF.

DNA of the CDR3: TGTGCCAGTAGTATCTACAGGGAGTCAGATACGCAGTATTTT. It translates to CASSIYRESDTQYF. The chain uses TRBV19 and TRBJ2-3; TRBD1 is a possible D gene (6 bases). Germline loops: CDR1 LNHDA, CDR2 SQIVND (reference sequence). V lost 3 bases and J lost 4, with 11 bases in between. The CDR3 is 14 amino acids.

This clone was seen a few times. This rearrangement joins TRBV10-3 to TRBJ1-6; D possibly corresponds to TRBD1 (5 bases). CDR3 length equals 13 residues. V was pared by 2 bases and J by 8 bases, with 7 bases between. Germline CDR1 and CDR2: ENHRY and SYGVKD. The CDR3 here is CAISEIGDSPLHF. The CDR3 DNA sequence: TGTGCCATCAGTGAGATAGGGGATTCACCCCTCCACTTT.

The chain links TRBV9 to TRBJ1-6, with TRBD1 matching 7 bases. The germline gives CDR1 SGDLS, CDR2 YYNGEE. There are 16 residues in the CDR3. V dropped 4 bases and J dropped 6; count of bases not matched to a gene: 10. The CDR3 DNA reads as TGTGCCAGCAGCACGAGACAGGGATCCATTAATTCACCCCTCCACTTT. Translating it yields CASSTRQGSINSPLHF.

The rearrangement joins TRBV7-8 to TRBJ2-2; D unclear. Trimming cost V 2 bases and J 5 bases, with 3 bases left between them. Germline CDR1 is SGHVS and CDR2 is FQNEAQ. The CDR3 spans 12 residues. CDR3 nucleotides: TGTGCCAGCAGCTTACTTACCGGGGAGCTGTTTTTT. Encoded protein: CASSLLTGELFF.

This clone has a handful of counts. In the same sample, other DNA sequences code for this CDR3. CDR3 bases: TGTGCCTGGAGCAGACGAATCGGACTAGCGGGAGGAGGGGACGAGCAGTACGTC. Translated: CAWSRRIGLAGGGDEQYV. J is TRBJ2-7 and V is TRBV30; 14 nucleotides line up with TRBD2. The J segment lost 5 bases and the V segment lost 3 bases, leaving 15 bases of the junction unmatched. This CDR3 has 18 amino acids. Germline CDR1 reads GTSNPN; CDR2 reads SVGIG (reference sequence).